This TCR beta chain was recovered during a study of blood T cells in healthy people across ages. Study at large: The capture of about one barcoded beta molecule per two T cells was achieved by template switching.

Germline values: CDR1 LGHDT, CDR2 YNNKEL (reference sequence). V shed 3 bases and J shed 8 bases, with 14 bases lying between them. This CDR3 is built from 14 residues. Roughly 10 milliliters was the volume of peripheral blood drawn from each donor. The authors extracted at least 5.5 micrograms of total RNA per sample. Alongside a J-beta primer mix, a sample-barcoded 5' primer served in a second PCR lasting about 6 to 11 cycles. Researchers report that each sample yielded at least 2.5 million CDR3-containing paired-end reads. MiXCR, applied by TCRdb to the 5' RACE reads, yields one record per CDR3 protein. The sample has around 1,000,000 distinct CDR3 sequences; under 40% are singletons.

The genes are TRBV3-1 and TRBJ2-4; D possibly corresponds to TRBD2 (7 bases). Sequences were obtained from blood. The receptor was isolated from a man aged 18 to 29 in good health. CDR3 amino acids: CASSHAGAFYIQYF. The CDR3 nucleotides read TGTGCCAGCAGCCACGCGGGGGCCTTTTACATTCAGTACTTC. Combining the CDR3 with reference TRBV3-1 and TRBJ2-4 gives the whole variable domain DTAVSQTPKYLVTQMGNDKSIKCEQNLGHDTMYWYKQDSKKFLKIMFSYNNKELIINETVPNRFSPKSPDKAHLNLHINSLELGDSAVYFCASSHAGAFYIQYFGAGTRLSVL.